This TCR beta chain was documented in a study of blood T cell repertoires in COVID-19. Study-wide context: Acute and convalescent COVID-19 specimens originated in the United States, Italy and Spain. The analysed material was cDNA or gDNA that came from T cells, B-cell-depleted T cells, or PBMCs.

Per the original methods: Amplification of reference gene primers was used by the study to estimate nucleated cell counts. TCRdb keeps only in-frame clones here, not all; method: immunoSEQ multiplex PCR. V and J calls and clone size are given by that table; D and trimming were obtained from the DNA. The profile shows roughly 280,000 clones, approximately 86% of them singletons. V was pared by 3 bases and J by 2 bases, with 11 bases between. The CDR3 consists of 15 residues. Looked up from germline, CDR1 is SGHKS and CDR2 is YYEKEE (reference sequence). The sequenced sample consisted of peripheral blood. This TCR came from a man in his forties with active or convalescent COVID-19. The chain employs TRBV5-5 and TRBJ1-4; the D gene is possibly TRBD1 (6 bases). This CDR3 reads CASSWKGDTNEKLFF. The DNA for the CDR3 is TGTGCCAGCAGCTGGAAGGGGGATACTAATGAAAAACTGTTTTTT.